This T cell receptor (beta chain) was profiled in a study of blood T cells in healthy people across ages. Study summary: Through template switching, about one barcoded beta molecule was captured per two T cells, as measured in model experiments. The study's findings and limits: Across samples, TCR beta diversity tracked strongly with naive T cell percentage. Lack of knowledge of donor CMV status possibly confounded expanded clonotype changes. When one million T cells were used, diversity estimates were thought to be underestimates.

CDR1 and CDR2 from the germline V gene are WSHSY and SAAADI. This CDR3 region has 14 residues. It was with a sample-barcoded 5' primer and a J-beta primer mix that a second PCR of roughly 6 to 12 cycles was run. TCRdb re-analysed the 5' RACE reads in MiXCR, keeping a single row per CDR3 protein. The sample has roughly 1,800,000 distinct CDR3 sequences; around half are singletons. A remark on this clonotype: The antigen is undetermined. The junction departs from germline at one end; a sequencing error may be responsible.

Source material: blood. The source of this sequence is a middle-aged woman in good health. The V and J genes are TRBV10-2 and TRBJ1-2; 7 bases line up with TRBD1. CDR3 amino acids: CASSEGAPTYGYTF. DNA of the CDR3: TGCGCCAGTAGTGAGGGGGCCCCCACCTATGGCTACACCTTC.